The T cell receptor beta chain described here comes from a study of blood T cell repertoires in COVID-19. TCRdb keeps only in-frame clones here, not all; method: immunoSEQ multiplex PCR. The profile shows about 480,000 clones, approximately 88% of them singletons. Those who participated ranged in age from roughly 18 to 100 years and resided in 24 US areas. Participants' own reports of clinical history determined their cohort assignment. This CDR3 comprises 14 residues. The germline CDR1 and CDR2 sequences are LNHDA and SQIVND (reference sequence). Germline trimming cut 4 bases from V and 10 bases from J; bases unmatched to any gene: 12.

Specimen: PBMCs or T cells enriched from blood (not recorded which). V usage is TRBV19 and J usage is TRBJ1-2; TRBD1 aligns across 7 bases. The sequence was collected from a woman between 40 and 50 years old who had recovered from COVID-19. In DNA form, the CDR3 reads TGTGCCAGTAGTACGCCTCGTACAGGGGAGGACTACACCTTC. It yields the protein CASSTPRTGEDYTF.